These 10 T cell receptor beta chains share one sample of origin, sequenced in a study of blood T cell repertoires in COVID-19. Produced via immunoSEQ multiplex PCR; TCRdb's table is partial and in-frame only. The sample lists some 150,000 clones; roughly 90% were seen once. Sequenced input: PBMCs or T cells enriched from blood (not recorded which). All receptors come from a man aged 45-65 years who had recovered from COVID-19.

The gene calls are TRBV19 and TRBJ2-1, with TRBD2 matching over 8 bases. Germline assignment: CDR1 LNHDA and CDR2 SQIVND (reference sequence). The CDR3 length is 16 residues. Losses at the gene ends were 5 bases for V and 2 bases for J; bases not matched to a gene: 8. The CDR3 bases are TGTGCCAGTAGTGCCCCCGGGACTAGAGCCTACAATGAGCAGTTCTTC. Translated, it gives CASSAPGTRAYNEQFF.

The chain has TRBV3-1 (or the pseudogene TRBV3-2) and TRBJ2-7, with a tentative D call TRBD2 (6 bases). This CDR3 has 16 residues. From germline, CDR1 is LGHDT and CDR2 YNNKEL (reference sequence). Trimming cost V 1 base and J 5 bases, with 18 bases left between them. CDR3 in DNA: TGTGCCAGCAGCCAAGCCGGGCGAGGGAGGCTCCACGAGCAGTACTTC. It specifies CASSQAGRGRLHEQYF.

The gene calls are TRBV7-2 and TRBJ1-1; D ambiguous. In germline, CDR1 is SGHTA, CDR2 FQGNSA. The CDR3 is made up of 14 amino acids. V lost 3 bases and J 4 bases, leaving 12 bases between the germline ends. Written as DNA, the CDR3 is TGTGCCAGCAGCTTGCAGGCCCAAAGCACTGAAGCTTTCTTT. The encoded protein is CASSLQAQSTEAFF.

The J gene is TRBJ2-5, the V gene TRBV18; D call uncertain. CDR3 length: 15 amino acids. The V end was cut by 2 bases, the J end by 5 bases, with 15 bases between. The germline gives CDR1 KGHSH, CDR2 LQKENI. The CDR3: CASSPDSISRETQYF. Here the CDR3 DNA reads TGTGCCAGCTCACCAGATTCTATTTCCCGGGAGACCCAGTACTTC.

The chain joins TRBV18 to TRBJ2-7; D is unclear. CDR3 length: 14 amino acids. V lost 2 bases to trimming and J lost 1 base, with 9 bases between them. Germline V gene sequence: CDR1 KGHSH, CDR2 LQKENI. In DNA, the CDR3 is TGTGCCAGCTCACCAGGAGCAGAGTCCTACGAGCAGTACTTC. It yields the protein CASSPGAESYEQYF. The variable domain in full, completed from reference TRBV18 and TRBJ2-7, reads NAGVMQNPRHLVRRRGQEARLRCSPMKGHSHVYWYRQLPEEGLKFMVYLQKENIIDESGMPKERFSAEFPKEGPSILRIQQVVRGDSAAYFCASSPGAESYEQYFGPGTRLTVT.

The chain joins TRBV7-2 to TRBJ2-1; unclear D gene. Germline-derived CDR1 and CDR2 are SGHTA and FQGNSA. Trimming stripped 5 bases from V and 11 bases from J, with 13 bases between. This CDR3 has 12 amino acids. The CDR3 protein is CASSRPTIQQFF. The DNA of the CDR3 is TGTGCCAGCAGCCGCCCTACGATTCAGCAGTTCTTC.

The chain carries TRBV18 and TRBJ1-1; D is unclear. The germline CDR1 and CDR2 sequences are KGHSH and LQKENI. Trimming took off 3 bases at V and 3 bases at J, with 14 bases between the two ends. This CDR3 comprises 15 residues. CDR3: CASSPQRAIDTEAFF. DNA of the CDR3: TGTGCCAGCTCACCTCAGCGGGCGATCGACACTGAAGCTTTCTTT.

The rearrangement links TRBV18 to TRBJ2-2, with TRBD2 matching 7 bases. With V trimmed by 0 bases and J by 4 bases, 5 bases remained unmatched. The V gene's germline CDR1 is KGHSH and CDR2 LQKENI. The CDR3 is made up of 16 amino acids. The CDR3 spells CASSPPLAETTGELFF. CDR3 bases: TGTGCCAGCTCACCACCGCTAGCGGAGACCACCGGGGAGCTGTTTTTT. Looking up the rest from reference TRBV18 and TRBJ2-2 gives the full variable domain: NAGVMQNPRHLVRRRGQEARLRCSPMKGHSHVYWYRQLPEEGLKFMVYLQKENIIDESGMPKERFSAEFPKEGPSILRIQQVVRGDSAAYFCASSPPLAETTGELFFGEGSRLTVL.

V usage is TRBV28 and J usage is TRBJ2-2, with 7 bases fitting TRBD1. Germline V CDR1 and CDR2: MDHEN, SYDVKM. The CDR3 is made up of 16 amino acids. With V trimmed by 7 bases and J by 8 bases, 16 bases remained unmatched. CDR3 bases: TGTGCCAGCACCCCCCCGGGACAGAGTCCACCGGGGGAGCTGTTTTTT. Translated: CASTPPGQSPPGELFF.

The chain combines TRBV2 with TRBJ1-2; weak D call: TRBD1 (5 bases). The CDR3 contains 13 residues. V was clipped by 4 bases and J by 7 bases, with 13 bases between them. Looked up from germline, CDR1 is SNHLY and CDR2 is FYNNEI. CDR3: CASSVGLRGGYTF. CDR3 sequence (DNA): TGTGCCAGCAGTGTTGGACTAAGGGGTGGCTACACCTTC. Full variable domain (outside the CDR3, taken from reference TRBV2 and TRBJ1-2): EPEVTQTPSHQVTQMGQEVILRCVPISNHLYFYWYRQILGQKVEFLVSFYNNEISEKSEIFDDQFSVERPDGSNFTLKIRSTKLEDSAMYFCASSVGLRGGYTFGSGTRLTVV.